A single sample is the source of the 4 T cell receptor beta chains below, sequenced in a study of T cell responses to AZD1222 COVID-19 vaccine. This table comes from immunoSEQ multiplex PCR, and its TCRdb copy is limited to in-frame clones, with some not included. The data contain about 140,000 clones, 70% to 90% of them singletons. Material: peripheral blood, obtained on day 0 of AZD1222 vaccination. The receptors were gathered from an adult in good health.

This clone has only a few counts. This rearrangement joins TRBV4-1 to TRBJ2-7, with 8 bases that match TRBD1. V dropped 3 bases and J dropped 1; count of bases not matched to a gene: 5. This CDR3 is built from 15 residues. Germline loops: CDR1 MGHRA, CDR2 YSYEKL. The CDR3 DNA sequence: TGCGCCAGCAGCCATATGACAGGGGCGTCCTACGAGCAGTACTTC. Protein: CASSHMTGASYEQYF.

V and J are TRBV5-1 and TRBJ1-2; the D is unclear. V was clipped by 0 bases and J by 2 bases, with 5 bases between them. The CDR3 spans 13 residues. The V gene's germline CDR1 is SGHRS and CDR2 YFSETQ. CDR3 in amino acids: CASSLGRNYGYTF. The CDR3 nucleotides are TGCGCCAGCAGCTTGGGCAGGAACTATGGCTACACCTTC.

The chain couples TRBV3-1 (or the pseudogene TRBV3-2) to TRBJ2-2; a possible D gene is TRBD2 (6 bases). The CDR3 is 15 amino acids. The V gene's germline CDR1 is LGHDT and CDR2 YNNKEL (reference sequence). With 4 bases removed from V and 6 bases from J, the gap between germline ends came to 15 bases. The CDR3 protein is CASSPGSTGAGELFF. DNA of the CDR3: TGTGCCAGCAGCCCTGGGTCTACGGGGGCCGGGGAGCTGTTTTTT.

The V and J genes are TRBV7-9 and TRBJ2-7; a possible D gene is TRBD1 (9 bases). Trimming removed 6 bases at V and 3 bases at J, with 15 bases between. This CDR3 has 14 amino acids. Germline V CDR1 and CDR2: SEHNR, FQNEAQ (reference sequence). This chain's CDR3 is CASSSGTGNYEQYF. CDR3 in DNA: TGTGCCAGCAGTAGCGGGACAGGGAACTACGAGCAGTACTTC.